The TCR beta chain described here comes from a study of shared clonotypes between healthy human individuals. Input per replicate PCR of unsorted PBMC was around 0.3 ug DNA, corresponding to tens of thousands of T cell genomes. Method: immunoSEQ multiplex PCR; TCRdb's copy keeps in-frame clones and lacks some. This sample has about half a million clones; approximately 81% occur once, and the top ten carry about 12%. Germline loops: CDR1 GTSNPN, CDR2 SVGIG (reference sequence). This CDR3 spans 13 amino acids. V lost 2 bases and J lost 8, with 13 bases in between. This chain connects TRBV30 to TRBJ2-1; possibly TRBD2 for D (5 bases). Sequenced material: PBMCs. The sequence came from a woman in her forties in good health. Some clones in this sample may be carry-over from other donors' samples. The CDR3 DNA follows: TGTGCCTGGAGTCCAAGAGCACTAGATGAGCAGTTCTTC. This encodes CAWSPRALDEQFF.